This T cell receptor beta chain was sequenced during a study of T-cell memory formation after mild COVID-19. Findings and limits, study-wide: Second-wave clones that peaked on day 37 lacked confirmed SARS-CoV-2 specificity.

This clonotype was seen a handful of times. Its antigen is undetermined. 5'RACE with constant-segment primers built TCRalpha and TCRbeta cDNA libraries with UMIs. TCRdb analysed the 5' RACE reads with MiXCR anew, one entry per CDR3 protein. Here the sample spans 290,000 or so distinct CDR3 sequences, approximately 19% being singletons. This TCR came from a man aged 18-30 years who had mild COVID-19 (a few samples of this study predate the infection). Cell type and time point are not known. Sequencing was done on a sample of PBMCs or a T cell subset sorted from them (not recorded which).

CDR3 loop: CASSLRRENTEAFF. The CDR3 region has the DNA TGTGCCAGCAGTTTGCGGCGGGAGAACACTGAAGCTTTCTTT. The chain combines TRBV27 with TRBJ1-1; D gene uncertain. Per the germline V gene, CDR1 is MNHEY and CDR2 is SMNVEV (reference sequence). V was trimmed by 3 bases and J by 1 base, leaving 9 bases between them. The CDR3 spans 14 residues.